This entry lists 15 T cell receptor beta chains sequenced from one sample in a study of blood T cells in healthy people across ages (dated by TCRdb to between 2014 and 2017). Libraries came from 5' RACE. TCRdb names Illumina HiSeq 2500 as the instrument used. A second roughly 6 to 12 cycle PCR used a sample-barcoded 5' primer and a J-beta primer mix. Clones were called with MiXCR by TCRdb after fastp trimmed the public reads at Q25, and only in-frame beta chains were retained. Rows merge per CDR3 protein into single entries with the most common DNA and genes. The sample includes about a million distinct CDR3 sequences, with around two fifths observed a single time. Around 13% of the sample lies in the top ten. Source material: blood. All receptors derive from a man aged 18 to 29 in good health.

The V gene is TRBV20-1, the J gene TRBJ1-5; D is undetermined. V gave up 5 bases and J gave up 5 bases, with 16 bases separating them. Looked up from germline, CDR1 is DFQATT and CDR2 is SNEGSKA (reference sequence). The CDR3 runs to 14 residues. CDR3 region: CSAVPPTRYQPQHF. The CDR3 region has the DNA TGCAGTGCTGTTCCCCCGACCCGGTATCAGCCCCAGCATTTT.

This clonotype was seen repeatedly, ten times or more. V gene TRBV20-1 combines with J gene TRBJ2-3; possibly TRBD2 for D (6 bases). Trimming took off 2 bases at V and 5 bases at J, with 14 bases between the two ends. The V gene's germline CDR1 is DFQATT and CDR2 SNEGSKA (reference sequence). This CDR3 has 14 residues. CDR3 region: CSARLGGAGDTQYF. The CDR3 bases are TGCAGTGCTAGACTCGGCGGGGCCGGAGATACGCAGTATTTT.

This chain links TRBV2 with TRBJ1-1; D call uncertain. The CDR3 runs 15 residues. Looked up from germline, CDR1 is SNHLY and CDR2 is FYNNEI. V was trimmed by 0 bases and J by 1 base, leaving 9 bases between them. CDR3 loop: CASSEAYPRNTEAFF. Written as DNA, the CDR3 is TGTGCCAGCAGTGAAGCGTACCCGAGGAACACTGAAGCTTTCTTT. Full variable domain (outside the CDR3, taken from reference TRBV2 and TRBJ1-1): EPEVTQTPSHQVTQMGQEVILRCVPISNHLYFYWYRQILGQKVEFLVSFYNNEISEKSEIFDDQFSVERPDGSNFTLKIRSTKLEDSAMYFCASSEAYPRNTEAFFGQGTRLTVV.

On this clonotype: Being one base from a much bigger clone, this may be a read error. The chain is built from TRBV6-6 and TRBJ2-5; no clear D. The J call is uncertain, as TRBJ2-7 better fits the DNA end. This CDR3 has 17 amino acids. Germline CDR1 and CDR2: MNHNY and SVGAGI (reference sequence). The chain's CDR3 is CASSSLTERARSYEQYF. The CDR3 coding sequence is TGTGCCAGCAGTTCCCTAACTGAACGAGCTCGCTCCTACGAGCAGTACTTC.

The chain is built from TRBV6-1 and TRBJ2-7; D gene unclear. CDR3 length equals 15 residues. Germline V lookup: CDR1 MNHNS, CDR2 SASEGT. Trimming shortened V by 2 bases and J by 2 bases, and 13 bases separated the two germline ends. In DNA, the CDR3 is TGTGCCAGCAGTGAATTCGGCGCATCGGCCTACGAGCAGTACTTC. This sequence encodes CASSEFGASAYEQYF.

The V call is TRBV9, the J call TRBJ1-2; D gene ambiguous. This CDR3 comprises 14 residues. In germline, CDR1 is SGDLS, CDR2 YYNGEE. V lost 4 bases to trimming and J lost 5 bases, with 15 bases between them. CDR3 in amino acids: CASSPGSISYGYTF. The CDR3 DNA sequence: TGTGCCAGCAGCCCCGGGAGCATTTCGTATGGCTACACCTTC. The full variable domain, in which reference TRBV9 and TRBJ1-2 provide the parts outside the CDR3, is DSGVTQTPKHLITATGQRVTLRCSPRSGDLSVYWYQQSLDQGLQFLIQYYNGEERAKGNILERFSAQQFPDLHSELNLSSLELGDSALYFCASSPGSISYGYTFGSGTRLTVV.

The V call is TRBV9, the J call TRBJ2-5, with D unclear. Germline V gene lookup returns CDR1 SGDLS and CDR2 YYNGEE. This CDR3 has 15 residues. The ends were cut back, 0 bases at V and 1 base at J, with 10 bases in the middle. CDR3 region: CASSVGGSVQETQYF. The CDR3 DNA sequence: TGTGCCAGCAGCGTAGGTGGTTCTGTCCAAGAGACCCAGTACTTC.

The chain is built from TRBV6-2 or TRBV6-3 and TRBJ1-1; D remains ambiguous. There are 13 residues in the CDR3. Trimming took off 7 bases at V and 1 base at J, with 10 bases between the two ends. The V gene's germline CDR1 is MNHEY and CDR2 SVGEGT. The CDR3: CASTSFGNTEAFF. The CDR3 coding sequence is TGTGCCAGCACCTCCTTCGGGAACACTGAAGCTTTCTTT.

The chain combines TRBV6-5 with TRBJ1-1, with TRBD1 identical over 9 bases. The germline CDR1 and CDR2 sequences are MNHEY and SVGAGI. V was pared by 6 bases and J by 8 bases, with 10 bases of the junction left unmatched. The CDR3 has 14 residues. The CDR3 DNA is TGTGCCAGCAGAAGAGGACAGGGGACGGGGGAAGCTTTCTTT. It specifies CASRRGQGTGEAFF.

The genes are TRBV12-3 or TRBV12-4 and TRBJ1-2; D is ambiguous. Trimming took 6 bases from V and 4 from J, leaving 9 bases between them. The CDR3 sequence is 12 residues long. For the CDR3, the DNA is TGTGCCAGCAGCTTTAATCTCTATGGCTACACCTTC. This codes for CASSFNLYGYTF.

The rearrangement joins TRBV13 to TRBJ2-4, with D possibly matching TRBD2 (7 bases). Trimming took off 5 bases at V and 2 bases at J, with 13 bases between the two ends. The CDR3 extends over 15 amino acids. Germline CDR1 and CDR2: PRHDT and FYEKMQ (reference sequence). The CDR3 protein is CASSQARGPKNIQYF. The CDR3 DNA is TGTGCCAGCAGCCAAGCGCGGGGGCCCAAAAACATTCAGTACTTC. Using reference TRBV13 and TRBJ2-4 for the parts outside the CDR3, the full variable domain is AAGVIQSPRHLIKEKRETATLKCYPIPRHDTVYWYQQGPGQDPQFLISFYEKMQSDKGSIPDRFSAQQFSDYHSELNMSSLELGDSALYFCASSQARGPKNIQYFGAGTRLSVL.

The J gene is TRBJ1-1, the V gene TRBV9, with D maybe TRBD1 (5 bases). Germline loops: CDR1 SGDLS, CDR2 YYNGEE. Trimming removed 3 bases at V and 7 bases at J, with 16 bases between. The CDR3 consists of 14 residues. The CDR3 loop reads CASSGNPARDEAFF. The CDR3 nucleotides read TGTGCCAGCAGCGGAAACCCCGCCAGGGATGAAGCTTTCTTT.

As regards this clonotype: A read error may produce the germline difference seen at one junction end. This chain links TRBV7-8 with TRBJ1-1, with a tentative D call TRBD1 (5 bases). In germline, CDR1 is SGHVS, CDR2 FQNEAQ. This CDR3 has 17 amino acids. CDR3 sequence reads: CASSLMAPQGLNTEVFF. The DNA of the CDR3 is TGTGCCAGCAGCTTAATGGCCCCCCAGGGCTTGAACACTGAAGTTTTCTTT.

The V gene is TRBV7-2, the J gene TRBJ1-2, with D hard to call. The V and J ends lost 4 bases and 1 base respectively, with 10 bases between them. Germline V gives CDR1 SGHTA, CDR2 FQGNSA. This CDR3 comprises 14 residues. CDR3 DNA: TGTGCCAGCAGCTCCCGGATATATAACTATGGCTACACCTTC. It yields the protein CASSSRIYNYGYTF. The full variable domain, with the rest looked up from reference TRBV7-2 and TRBJ1-2, is GAGVSQSPSNKVTEKGKDVELRCDPISGHTALYWYRQSLGQGLEFLIYFQGNSAPDKSGLPSDRFSAERTGGSVSTLTIQRTQQEDSAVYLCASSSRIYNYGYTFGSGTRLTVV.

The chain links TRBV6-1 to TRBJ1-6; no firm D call. This CDR3 is built from 18 residues. Between the trimmed V and J ends, which lost 1 base and 0 bases, there was a span of 13 bases. In germline, CDR1 is MNHNS, CDR2 SASEGT. The CDR3 coding sequence is TGTGCCAGCAGTGAAGGGGCCTGGCGCAGCTCCTATAATTCACCCCTCCACTTT. The encoded protein is CASSEGAWRSSYNSPLHF.